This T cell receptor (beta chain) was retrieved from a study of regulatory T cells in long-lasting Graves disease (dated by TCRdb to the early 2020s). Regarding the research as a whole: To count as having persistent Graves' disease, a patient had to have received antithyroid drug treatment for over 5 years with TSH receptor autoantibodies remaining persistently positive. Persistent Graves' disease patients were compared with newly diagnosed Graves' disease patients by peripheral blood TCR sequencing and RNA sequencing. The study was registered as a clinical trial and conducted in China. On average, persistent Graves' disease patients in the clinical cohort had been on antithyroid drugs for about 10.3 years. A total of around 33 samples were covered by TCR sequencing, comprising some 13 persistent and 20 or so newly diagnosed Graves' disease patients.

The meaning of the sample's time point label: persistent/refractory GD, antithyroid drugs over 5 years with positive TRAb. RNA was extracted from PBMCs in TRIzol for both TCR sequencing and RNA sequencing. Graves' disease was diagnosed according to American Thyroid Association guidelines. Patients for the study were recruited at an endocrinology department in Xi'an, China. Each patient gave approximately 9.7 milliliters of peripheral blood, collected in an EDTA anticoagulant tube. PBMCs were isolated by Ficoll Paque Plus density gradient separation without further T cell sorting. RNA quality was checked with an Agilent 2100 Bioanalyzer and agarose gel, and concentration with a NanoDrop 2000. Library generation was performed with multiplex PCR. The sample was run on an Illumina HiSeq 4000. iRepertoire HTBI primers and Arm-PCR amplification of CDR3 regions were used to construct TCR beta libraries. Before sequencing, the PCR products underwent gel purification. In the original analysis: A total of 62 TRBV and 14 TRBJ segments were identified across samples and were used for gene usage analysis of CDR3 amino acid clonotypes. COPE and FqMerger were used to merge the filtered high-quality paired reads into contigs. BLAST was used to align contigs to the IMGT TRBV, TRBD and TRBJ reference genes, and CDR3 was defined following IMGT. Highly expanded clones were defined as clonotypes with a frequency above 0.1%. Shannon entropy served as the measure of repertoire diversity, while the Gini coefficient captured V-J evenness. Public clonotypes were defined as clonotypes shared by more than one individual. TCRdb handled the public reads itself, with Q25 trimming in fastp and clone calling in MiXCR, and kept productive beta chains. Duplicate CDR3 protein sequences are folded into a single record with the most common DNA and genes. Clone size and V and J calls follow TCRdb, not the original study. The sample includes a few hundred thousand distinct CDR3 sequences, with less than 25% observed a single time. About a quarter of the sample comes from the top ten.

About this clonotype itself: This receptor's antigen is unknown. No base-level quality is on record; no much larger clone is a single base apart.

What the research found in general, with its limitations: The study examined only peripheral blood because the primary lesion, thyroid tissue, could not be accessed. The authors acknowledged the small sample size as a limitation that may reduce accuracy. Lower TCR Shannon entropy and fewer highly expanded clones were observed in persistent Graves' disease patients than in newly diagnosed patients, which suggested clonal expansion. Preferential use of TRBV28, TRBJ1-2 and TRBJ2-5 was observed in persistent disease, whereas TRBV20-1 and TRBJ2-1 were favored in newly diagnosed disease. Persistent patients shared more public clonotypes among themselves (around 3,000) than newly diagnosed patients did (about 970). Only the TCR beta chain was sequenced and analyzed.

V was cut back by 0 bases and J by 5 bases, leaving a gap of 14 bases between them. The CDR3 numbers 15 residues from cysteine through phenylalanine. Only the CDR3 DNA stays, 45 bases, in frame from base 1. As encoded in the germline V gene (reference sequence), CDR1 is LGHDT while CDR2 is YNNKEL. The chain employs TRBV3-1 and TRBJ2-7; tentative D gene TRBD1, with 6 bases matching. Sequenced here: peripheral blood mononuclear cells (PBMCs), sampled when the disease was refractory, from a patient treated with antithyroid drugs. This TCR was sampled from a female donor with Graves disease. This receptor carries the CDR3 CASSQDPGVFDEQYF. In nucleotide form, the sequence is TGTGCCAGCAGCCAAGATCCAGGGGTTTTCGACGAGCAGTACTTC.